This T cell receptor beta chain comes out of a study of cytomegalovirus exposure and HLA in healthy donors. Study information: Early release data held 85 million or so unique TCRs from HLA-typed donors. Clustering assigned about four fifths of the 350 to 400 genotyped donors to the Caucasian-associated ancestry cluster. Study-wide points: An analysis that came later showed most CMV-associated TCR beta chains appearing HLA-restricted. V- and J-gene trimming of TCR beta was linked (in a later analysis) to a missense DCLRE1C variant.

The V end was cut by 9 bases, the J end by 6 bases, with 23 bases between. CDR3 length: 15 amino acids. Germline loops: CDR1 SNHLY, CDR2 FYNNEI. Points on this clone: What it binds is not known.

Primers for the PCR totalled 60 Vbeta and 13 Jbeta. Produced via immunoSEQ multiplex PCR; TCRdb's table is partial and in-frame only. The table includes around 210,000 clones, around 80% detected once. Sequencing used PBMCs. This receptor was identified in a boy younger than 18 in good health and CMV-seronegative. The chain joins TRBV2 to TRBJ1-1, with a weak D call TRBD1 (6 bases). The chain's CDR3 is CASPARGGQKSEAFF. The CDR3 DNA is TGTGCCAGTCCCGCCCGGGGGGGGCAAAAGTCTGAAGCTTTCTTT.